This TCR beta chain stems from a study of blood T cell repertoires in COVID-19. Study details: Italy, Spain and the United States were the sources of the convalescent and acute COVID-19 samples. Sources were T cells, B-cell-depleted T cells, or PBMCs; the material itself was cDNA or gDNA.

In the original analysis: Scientists estimated how many nucleated cells there were by amplifying reference gene primers. Here immunoSEQ multiplex PCR was the method, and the copy in TCRdb shows in-frame clones only, minus some. From that table come the V and J calls and clone size; the DNA was used to work out D and trimming. The sample has under 250,000 clones; around 86% are singletons. V lost 5 bases to trimming and J lost 5 bases; unmatched junction nucleotides: 4. The CDR3 has 13 amino acids. Looked up from germline, CDR1 is SGHDT and CDR2 is YYEEEE. Seattle's cohort entered during active infection and was followed longitudinally.

The sequenced sample consisted of peripheral blood. The V call is TRBV5-6, the J call TRBJ1-2; 9 bases are a match to TRBD1. This TCR derives from a middle-aged man with COVID-19, enrolled during active disease. CDR3 nucleotides: TGTGCCAGCAGACAGGGGGCTGGGTATGGCTACACCTTC. Protein product: CASRQGAGYGYTF.